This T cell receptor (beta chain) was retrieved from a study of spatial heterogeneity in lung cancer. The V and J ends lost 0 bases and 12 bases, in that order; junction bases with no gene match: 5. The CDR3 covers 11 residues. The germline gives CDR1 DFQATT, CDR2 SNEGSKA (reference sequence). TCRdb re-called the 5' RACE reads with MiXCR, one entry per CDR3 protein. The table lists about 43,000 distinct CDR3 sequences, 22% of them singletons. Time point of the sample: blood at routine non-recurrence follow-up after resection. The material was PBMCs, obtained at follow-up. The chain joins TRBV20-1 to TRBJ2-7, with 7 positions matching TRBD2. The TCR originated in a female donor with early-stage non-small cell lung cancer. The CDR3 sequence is CSARDASGAYF. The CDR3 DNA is TGCAGTGCTAGAGACGCTAGCGGCGCGTACTTC.